This T cell receptor (beta chain) was sequenced in a study of blood T cell repertoires in COVID-19. Whole-study context: Donors in the United States, Italy and Spain gave samples during acute or convalescent COVID-19. Nucleic acid was either cDNA or gDNA, and it came from T cells, B-cell-depleted T cells, or PBMCs.

Unmatched junction bases numbered 9, after V lost 5 bases and J lost 9 bases. The CDR3 covers 13 residues. Germline V lookup: CDR1 LNHDA, CDR2 SQIVND (reference sequence). The table came from immunoSEQ multiplex PCR; TCRdb's copy has only in-frame clones and leaves some out. The sample carries about 330,000 clones, just over 85% recorded once. The study recruited people aged about 18 to 95 years across some 23 US areas. Clinical history reported by participants formed the basis on which cohorts were assigned. The rearrangement joins TRBV19 to TRBJ1-2, with TRBD1 matching over 7 bases. Source material: PBMCs or T cells enriched from blood (not recorded which). This receptor was identified in a woman younger than 35 who had recovered from COVID-19. CDR3 nucleotide sequence: TGTGCCAGTAGTCCCCGGACAGGAGCGCGCTACACCTTC. It yields the protein CASSPRTGARYTF. The variable domain in full, with the rest retrieved from reference TRBV19 and TRBJ1-2, is DGGITQSPKYLFRKEGQNVTLSCEQNLNHDAMYWYRQDPGQGLRLIYYSQIVNDFQKGDIAEGYSVSREKKESFPLTVTSAQKNPTAFYLCASSPRTGARYTFGSGTRLTVV.